The 7 T cell receptor beta chains presented below share a single source sample, sequenced in a study of blood T cell repertoires in COVID-19. The method was immunoSEQ multiplex PCR; TCRdb's version includes in-frame clones alone and lacks a portion of them. The sample yields around 170,000 clones, about four fifths seen once. Sequenced sample: peripheral blood. These receptors all stem from a middle-aged woman with acute or convalescent COVID-19.

The chain links TRBV29-1 to TRBJ1-1; D remains ambiguous. CDR1 and CDR2 from the germline V gene are SQVTM and ANQGSEA. Between the trimmed V and J ends, which lost 0 bases and 0 bases, there was a span of 20 bases. The CDR3 extends over 18 amino acids. CDR3 amino acids: CSVEDPNLWGGMNTEAFF. The CDR3 DNA sequence: TGCAGCGTTGAAGACCCGAATCTCTGGGGAGGAATGAACACTGAAGCTTTCTTT.

This rearrangement joins TRBV6-5 to TRBJ1-3; 9 bases fit TRBD1. This CDR3 region has 14 residues. V was pared by 5 bases and J by 4 bases, with 3 bases of the junction left unmatched. CDR1 MNHEY and CDR2 SVGAGI come from the germline V gene. The DNA for the CDR3 is TGTGCCAGCAGTAGGACAGGGGTAGGAAACACCATATATTTT. The encoded protein is CASSRTGVGNTIYF.

This rearrangement joins TRBV28 to TRBJ1-4, with a tentative D call TRBD1 (6 bases). The germline V gene encodes CDR1 MDHEN and CDR2 SYDVKM. The ends were cut back, 1 base at V and 14 bases at J, with 17 bases in the middle. The CDR3 contains 14 residues. Here the CDR3 DNA reads TGTGCCAGCAGTTTATCGGACAGAACTTCTAGGCTGTTTTTT. Amino acid sequence: CASSLSDRTSRLFF.

This chain joins TRBV7-8 and TRBJ2-7; possibly TRBD2 for D (6 bases). This CDR3 comprises 15 residues. V lost 1 base and J lost 1, with 11 bases in between. The germline CDR1 and CDR2 sequences are SGHVS and FQNEAQ. CDR3 coding DNA: TGTGCCAGCAGCTTAGGAACTAGCCTATCCTACGAGCAGTACTTC. Residues: CASSLGTSLSYEQYF.

Only a few counts were recorded for this clone. V gene TRBV28 combines with J gene TRBJ2-1; D gene uncertain. This CDR3 is built from 15 residues. Deletions cut 2 bases from V and 2 bases from J, with 10 bases between. Germline CDR1 MDHEN, CDR2 SYDVKM. CDR3 in DNA: TGTGCCAGCAGTTTAGACGGGTCCACCTACAATGAGCAGTTCTTC. Translating gives CASSLDGSTYNEQFF. The full variable domain, in which reference TRBV28 and TRBJ2-1 provide the parts outside the CDR3, is DVKVTQSSRYLVKRTGEKVFLECVQDMDHENMFWYRQDPGLGLRLIYFSYDVKMKEKGDIPEGYSVSREKKERFSLILESASTNQTSMYLCASSLDGSTYNEQFFGPGTRLTVL.

The rearrangement joins TRBV19 to TRBJ2-7; D may be TRBD1 (7 bases). This CDR3 has 17 amino acids. The ends were cut back, 6 bases at V and 2 bases at J, with 23 bases in the middle. CDR1 is LNHDA, CDR2 SQIVND, per germline (reference sequence). CDR3 sequence reads: CASSIPSAGTETYEQYF. CDR3 nucleotide sequence: TGTGCCAGTAGCATCCCAAGCGCGGGGACAGAAACCTACGAGCAGTACTTC.

The V and J genes are TRBV19 and TRBJ2-7; weak D call: TRBD2 (6 bases). V lost 3 bases and J lost 2, with 20 bases in between. The germline CDR1 and CDR2 sequences are LNHDA and SQIVND (reference sequence). There are 17 residues in the CDR3. In nucleotides, the CDR3 is TGTGCCAGTAGTATTGGAAGGGTGGAGGGACCCACCTACGAGCAGTACTTC. Its translation is CASSIGRVEGPTYEQYF.